This entry is about one T cell receptor (beta chain). Its antigen is as yet unknown. CDR1 and CDR2 (germline): MGHRA, YSYEKL. V was clipped by 5 bases and J by 5 bases, with 15 bases between them. This CDR3 has 14 amino acids. This sample was taken from a study of memory CD4+ T cells and cytomegalovirus serostatus. Points from the study as a whole: Repertoires predicted CMV serostatus with median bootstrapped AUC of roughly 0.96.

Per the original methods: After removing out-of-frame reads, 2.3 million or so distinct TCRbeta sequences remained. Sequenced by immunoSEQ multiplex PCR; TCRdb stores in-frame clones only, minus some. Clonal size and the V and J genes are those of that table, whereas D and trimming came from the DNA. This sample has about 48,000 clones, with 78% found just once. The sort gate was single viable CD3+CD4+CD8-CD45RO+ cells for memory CD4+ T cells. CMV serostatus came from serum IgG against pp150, pp28, p38, p52. Positive selection with CD4 microbeads enriched total CD4+ T cells. The source of this sequence is an adult in good health and CMV-seronegative. The sample taken for sequencing was memory CD4+ T cells from blood. The chain couples TRBV4-1 to TRBJ1-2; perhaps TRBD1 as D (5 bases). DNA of the CDR3: TGCGCCAGCAGCTCCCACGCCCAGGGTTATGGCTACACCTTC. Protein sequence: CASSSHAQGYGYTF.